This record looks at one T cell receptor (beta chain) sequence and its context. No antigen is known for it. This PCR relied on a set of 60 Vbeta primers and 13 Jbeta primers. Assay: immunoSEQ multiplex PCR; the TCRdb copy retains only in-frame clones and omits some. The repertoire holds 60,000 to 95,000 clones, with around four fifths as singletons. After removal of 5 bases from V and 9 bases from J, the junction contained 7 bases not matched to a gene. The germline CDR1 and CDR2 sequences are MNHEY and SMNVEV (reference sequence). The CDR3 spans 15 residues. This entry comes from a study of cytomegalovirus exposure and HLA in healthy donors. Healthy individuals who donated bone marrow served as the donors. Study conclusions and caveats: An analysis done earlier found most TCR beta V segments productive about 87% or about 30% of the time. Reports indicate that TCR beta sequences accurately predicted the HLA-A and HLA-B alleles of most subjects.

The origin of this receptor is a middle-aged woman in good health and CMV-seropositive. The sequenced sample consisted of PBMCs. The rearrangement uses TRBV27 and TRBJ2-4; 13 bases align to TRBD2. The CDR3 coding sequence is TGTGCCAGCAGTCCGGGACTAGCGGGGAGGAGCATTCAGTACTTC. Its protein is CASSPGLAGRSIQYF.